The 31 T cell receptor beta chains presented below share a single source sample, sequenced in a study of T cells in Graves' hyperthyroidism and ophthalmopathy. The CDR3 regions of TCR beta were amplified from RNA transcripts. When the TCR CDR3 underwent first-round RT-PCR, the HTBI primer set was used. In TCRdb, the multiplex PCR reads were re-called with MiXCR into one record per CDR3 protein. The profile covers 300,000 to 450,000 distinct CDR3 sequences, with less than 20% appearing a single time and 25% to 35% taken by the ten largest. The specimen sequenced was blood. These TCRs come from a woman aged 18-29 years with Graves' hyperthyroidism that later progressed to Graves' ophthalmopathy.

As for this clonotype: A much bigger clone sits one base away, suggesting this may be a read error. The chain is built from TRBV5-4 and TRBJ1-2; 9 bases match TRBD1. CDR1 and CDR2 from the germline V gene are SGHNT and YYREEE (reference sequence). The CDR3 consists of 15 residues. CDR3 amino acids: CASSLGTGINYGSTF. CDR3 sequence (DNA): TGTGCCAGCAGCTTAGGGACAGGGATTAACTATGGCTCCACCTTC.

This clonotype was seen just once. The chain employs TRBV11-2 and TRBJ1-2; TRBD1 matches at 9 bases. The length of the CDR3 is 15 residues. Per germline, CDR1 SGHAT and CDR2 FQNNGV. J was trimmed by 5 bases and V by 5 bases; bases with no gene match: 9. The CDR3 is CASSRTGGAEYGYTF. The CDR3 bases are TGTGCCAGCAGCCGTACAGGGGGCGCGGAATATGGCTACACCTTC.

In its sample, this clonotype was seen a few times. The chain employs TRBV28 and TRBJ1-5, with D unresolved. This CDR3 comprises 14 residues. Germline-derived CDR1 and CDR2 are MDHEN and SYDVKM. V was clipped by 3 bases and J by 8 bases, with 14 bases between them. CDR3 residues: CASSFLGSWEPQHF. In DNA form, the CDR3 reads TGTGCCAGCAGTTTTTTGGGGAGTTGGGAGCCCCAGCATTTT.

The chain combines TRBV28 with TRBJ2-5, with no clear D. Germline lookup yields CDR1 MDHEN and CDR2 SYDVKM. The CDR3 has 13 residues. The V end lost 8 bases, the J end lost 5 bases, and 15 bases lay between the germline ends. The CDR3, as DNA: TGTGCCAGCCAGAGAGACCGTAAGGAGACCCAGTACTTC. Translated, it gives CASQRDRKETQYF. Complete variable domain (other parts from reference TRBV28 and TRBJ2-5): DVKVTQSSRYLVKRTGEKVFLECVQDMDHENMFWYRQDPGLGLRLIYFSYDVKMKEKGDIPEGYSVSREKKERFSLILESASTNQTSMYLCASQRDRKETQYFGPGTRLLVL.

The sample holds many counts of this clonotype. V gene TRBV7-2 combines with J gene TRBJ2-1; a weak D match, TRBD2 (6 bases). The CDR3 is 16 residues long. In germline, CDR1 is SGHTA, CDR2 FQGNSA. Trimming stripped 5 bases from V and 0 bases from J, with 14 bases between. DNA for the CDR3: TGTGCCAGCAGCCCTAGTGGGGGGAGCTCCTACAATGAGCAGTTCTTC. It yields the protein CASSPSGGSSYNEQFF.

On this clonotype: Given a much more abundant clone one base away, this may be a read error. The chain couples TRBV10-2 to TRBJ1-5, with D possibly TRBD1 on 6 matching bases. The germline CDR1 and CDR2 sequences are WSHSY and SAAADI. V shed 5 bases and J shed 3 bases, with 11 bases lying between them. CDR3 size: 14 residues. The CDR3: CASSTGLANQPQHF. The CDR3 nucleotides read TGCGCCAGCAGTACAGGGTTGGCCAATCAGCCCCAGCATTTT.

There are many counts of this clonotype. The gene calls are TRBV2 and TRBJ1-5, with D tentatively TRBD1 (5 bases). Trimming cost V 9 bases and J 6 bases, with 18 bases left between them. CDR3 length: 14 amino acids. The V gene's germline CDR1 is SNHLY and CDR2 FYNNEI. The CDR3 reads CARGGGDRSQPQHF. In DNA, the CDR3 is TGTGCCAGGGGGGGAGGGGATCGAAGTCAGCCCCAGCATTTT. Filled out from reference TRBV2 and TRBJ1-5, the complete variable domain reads EPEVTQTPSHQVTQMGQEVILRCVPISNHLYFYWYRQILGQKVEFLVSFYNNEISEKSEIFDDQFSVERPDGSNFTLKIRSTKLEDSAMYFCARGGGDRSQPQHFGDGTRLSIL.

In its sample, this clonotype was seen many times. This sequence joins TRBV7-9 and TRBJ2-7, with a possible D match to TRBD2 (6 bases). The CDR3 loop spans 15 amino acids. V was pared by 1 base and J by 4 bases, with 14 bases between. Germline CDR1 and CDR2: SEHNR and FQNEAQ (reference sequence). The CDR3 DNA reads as TGTGCCAGCAGCTTAGGCGGGACGTATAGGTACGAGCAGTACTTC. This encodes CASSLGGTYRYEQYF. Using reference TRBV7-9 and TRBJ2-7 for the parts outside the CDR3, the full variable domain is DTGVSQNPRHKITKRGQNVTFRCDPISEHNRLYWYRQTLGQGPEFLTYFQNEAQLEKSRLLSDRFSAERPKGSFSTLEIQRTEQGDSAMYLCASSLGGTYRYEQYFGPGTRLTVT.

This CDR3 reads CASRHRSSYEQYF. The CDR3 DNA reads as TGTGCCAGCAGACACCGAAGCTCCTACGAGCAGTACTTC. The J gene is TRBJ2-7, the V gene TRBV27, with D unclear. The CDR3 loop spans 13 amino acids. Deletions cut 6 bases from V and 0 bases from J, with 9 bases between. Germline V CDR1 and CDR2: MNHEY, SMNVEV (reference sequence).

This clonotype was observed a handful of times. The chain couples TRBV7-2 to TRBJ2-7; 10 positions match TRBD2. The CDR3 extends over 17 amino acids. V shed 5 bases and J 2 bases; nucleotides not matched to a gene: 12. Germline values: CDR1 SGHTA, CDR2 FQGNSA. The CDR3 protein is CASSLPAGGLPTYEQYF. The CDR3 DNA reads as TGTGCCAGCAGCCTCCCAGCGGGAGGGCTCCCTACCTACGAGCAGTACTTC.

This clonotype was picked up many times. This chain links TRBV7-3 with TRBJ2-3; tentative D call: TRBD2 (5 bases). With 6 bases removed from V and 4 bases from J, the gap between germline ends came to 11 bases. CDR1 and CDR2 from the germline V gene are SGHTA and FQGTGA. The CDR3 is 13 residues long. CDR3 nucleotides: TGTGCCAGCAGTGGCGGGCCCGCAGATACGCAGTATTTT. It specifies CASSGGPADTQYF.

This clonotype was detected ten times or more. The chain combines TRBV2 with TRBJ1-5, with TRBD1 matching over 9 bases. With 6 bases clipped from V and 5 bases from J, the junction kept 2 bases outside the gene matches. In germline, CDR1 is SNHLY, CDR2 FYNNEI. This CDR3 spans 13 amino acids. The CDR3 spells CASRGQGYQPQHF. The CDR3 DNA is TGTGCCAGCAGGGGACAGGGTTATCAGCCCCAGCATTTT.

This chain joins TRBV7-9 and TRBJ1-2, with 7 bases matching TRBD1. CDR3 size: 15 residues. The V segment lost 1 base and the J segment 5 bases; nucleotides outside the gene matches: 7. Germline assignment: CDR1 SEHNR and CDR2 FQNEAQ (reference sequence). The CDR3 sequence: CASSLEATGKYGYTF. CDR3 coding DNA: TGTGCCAGCAGCTTAGAGGCGACAGGGAAATATGGCTACACCTTC.

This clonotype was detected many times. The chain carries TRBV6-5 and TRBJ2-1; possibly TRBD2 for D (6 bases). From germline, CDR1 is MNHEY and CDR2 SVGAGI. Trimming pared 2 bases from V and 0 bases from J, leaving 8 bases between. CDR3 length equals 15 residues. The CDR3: CASSYGRPSYNEQFF. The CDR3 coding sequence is TGTGCCAGCAGTTACGGGAGGCCCTCCTACAATGAGCAGTTCTTC.

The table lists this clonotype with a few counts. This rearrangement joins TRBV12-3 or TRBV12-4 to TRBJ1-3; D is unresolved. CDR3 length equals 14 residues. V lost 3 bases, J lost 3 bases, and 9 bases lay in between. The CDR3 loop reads CASSFAGIGNTIYF. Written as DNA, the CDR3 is TGTGCCAGCAGTTTTGCGGGTATTGGAAACACCATATATTTT.

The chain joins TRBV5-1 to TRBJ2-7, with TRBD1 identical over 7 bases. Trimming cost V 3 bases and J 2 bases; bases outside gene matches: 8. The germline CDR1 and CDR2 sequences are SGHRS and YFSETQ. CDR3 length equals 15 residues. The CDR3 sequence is CASSSSQGNAYEQYF. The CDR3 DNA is TGCGCCAGCAGCTCGTCACAGGGGAACGCCTACGAGCAGTACTTC.

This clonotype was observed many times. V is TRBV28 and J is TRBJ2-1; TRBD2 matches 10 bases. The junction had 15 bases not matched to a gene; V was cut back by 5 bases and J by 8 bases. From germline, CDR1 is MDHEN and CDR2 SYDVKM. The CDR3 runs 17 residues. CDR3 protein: CASSPSGSPSPMDEQFF. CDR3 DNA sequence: TGTGCCAGCAGTCCTAGCGGGAGCCCCTCCCCAATGGATGAGCAGTTCTTC.

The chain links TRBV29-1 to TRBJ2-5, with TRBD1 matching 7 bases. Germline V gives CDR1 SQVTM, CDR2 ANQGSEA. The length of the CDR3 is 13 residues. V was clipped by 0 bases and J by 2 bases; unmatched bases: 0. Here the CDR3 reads CSVEETGQETQYF. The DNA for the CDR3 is TGCAGCGTTGAAGAGACAGGGCAAGAGACCCAGTACTTC.

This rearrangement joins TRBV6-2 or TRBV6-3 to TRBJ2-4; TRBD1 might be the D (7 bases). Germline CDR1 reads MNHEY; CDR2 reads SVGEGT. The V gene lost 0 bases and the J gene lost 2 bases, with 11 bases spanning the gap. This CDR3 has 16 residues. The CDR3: CASSYSSGGTKNIQYF. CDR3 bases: TGTGCCAGCAGTTACTCATCAGGGGGGACCAAAAACATTCAGTACTTC.

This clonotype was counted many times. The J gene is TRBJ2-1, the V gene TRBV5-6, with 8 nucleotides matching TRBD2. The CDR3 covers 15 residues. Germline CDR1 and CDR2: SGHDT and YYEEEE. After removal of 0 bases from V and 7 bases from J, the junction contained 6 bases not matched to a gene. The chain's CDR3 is CASSLVTAGVNEQFF. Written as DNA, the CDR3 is TGTGCCAGCAGCTTGGTTACAGCGGGAGTGAATGAGCAGTTCTTC.

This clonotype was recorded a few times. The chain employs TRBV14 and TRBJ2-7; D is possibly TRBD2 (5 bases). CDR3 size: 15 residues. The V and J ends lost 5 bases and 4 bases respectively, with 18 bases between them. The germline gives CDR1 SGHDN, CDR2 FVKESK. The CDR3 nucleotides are TGTGCCAGCAGCACTCGGCTAGCCAGAATTTACGAGCAGTACTTC. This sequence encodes CASSTRLARIYEQYF.

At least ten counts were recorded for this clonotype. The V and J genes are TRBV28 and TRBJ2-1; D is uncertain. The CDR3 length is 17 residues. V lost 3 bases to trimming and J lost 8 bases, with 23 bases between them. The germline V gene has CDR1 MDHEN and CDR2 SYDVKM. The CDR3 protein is CASSFPQPYWVGDEQFF. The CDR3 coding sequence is TGTGCCAGCAGTTTTCCCCAACCGTATTGGGTAGGCGATGAGCAGTTCTTC.

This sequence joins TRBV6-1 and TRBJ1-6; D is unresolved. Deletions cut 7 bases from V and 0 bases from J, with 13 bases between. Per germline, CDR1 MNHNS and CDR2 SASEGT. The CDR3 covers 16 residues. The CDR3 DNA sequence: TGTGCCAGCACTCCGAGCCCGAGCTCCTATAATTCACCCCTCCACTTT. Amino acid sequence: CASTPSPSSYNSPLHF.

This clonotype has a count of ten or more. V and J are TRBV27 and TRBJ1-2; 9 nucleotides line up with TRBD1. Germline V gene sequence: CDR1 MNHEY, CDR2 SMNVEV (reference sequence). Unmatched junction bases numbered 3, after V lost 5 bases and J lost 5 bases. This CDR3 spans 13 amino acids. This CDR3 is CASSRTGVYGYTF. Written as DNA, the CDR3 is TGTGCCAGCAGTCGGACAGGGGTATATGGCTACACCTTC.

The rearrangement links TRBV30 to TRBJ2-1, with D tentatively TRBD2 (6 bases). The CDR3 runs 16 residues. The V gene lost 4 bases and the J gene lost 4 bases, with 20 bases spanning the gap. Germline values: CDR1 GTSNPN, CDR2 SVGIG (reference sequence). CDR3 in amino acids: CAWTKPPGGIYNEQFF. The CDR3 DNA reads TGTGCCTGGACCAAGCCCCCGGGCGGGATTTACAATGAGCAGTTCTTC.

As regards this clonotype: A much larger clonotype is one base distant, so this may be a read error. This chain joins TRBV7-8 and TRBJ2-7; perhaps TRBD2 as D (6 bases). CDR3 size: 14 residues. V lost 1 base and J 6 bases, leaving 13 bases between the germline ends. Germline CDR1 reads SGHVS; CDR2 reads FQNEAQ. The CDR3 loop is CASSLGDGSCEQYF. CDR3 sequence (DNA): TGTGCCAGCAGCTTAGGTGACGGGAGTTGCGAGCAGTACTTC. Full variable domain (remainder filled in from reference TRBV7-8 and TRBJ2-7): GAGVSQSPRYKVAKRGQDVALRCDPISGHVSLFWYQQALGQGPEFLTYFQNEAQLDKSGLPSDRFFAERPEGSVSTLKIQRTQQEDSAVYLCASSLGDGSCEQYFGPGTRLTVT.

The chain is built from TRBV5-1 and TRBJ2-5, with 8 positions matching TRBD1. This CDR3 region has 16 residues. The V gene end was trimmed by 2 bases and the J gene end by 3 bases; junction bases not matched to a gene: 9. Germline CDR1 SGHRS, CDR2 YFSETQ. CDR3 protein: CASSFPRTGTEETQYF. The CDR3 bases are TGCGCCAGCAGCTTCCCACGGACAGGGACAGAAGAGACCCAGTACTTC.

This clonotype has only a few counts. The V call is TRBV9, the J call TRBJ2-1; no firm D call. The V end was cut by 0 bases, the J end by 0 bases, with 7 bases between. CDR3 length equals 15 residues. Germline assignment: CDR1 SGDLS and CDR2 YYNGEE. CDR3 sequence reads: CASSVAPSSYNEQFF. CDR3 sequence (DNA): TGTGCCAGCAGCGTAGCGCCTAGCTCCTACAATGAGCAGTTCTTC.

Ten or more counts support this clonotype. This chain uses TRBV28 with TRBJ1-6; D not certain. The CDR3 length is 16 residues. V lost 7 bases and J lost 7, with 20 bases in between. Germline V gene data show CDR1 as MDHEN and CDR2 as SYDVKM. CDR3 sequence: CASTLPGPGGNSPLHF. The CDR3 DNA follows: TGTGCCAGCACCCTTCCCGGGCCCGGAGGGAATTCACCCCTCCACTTT.

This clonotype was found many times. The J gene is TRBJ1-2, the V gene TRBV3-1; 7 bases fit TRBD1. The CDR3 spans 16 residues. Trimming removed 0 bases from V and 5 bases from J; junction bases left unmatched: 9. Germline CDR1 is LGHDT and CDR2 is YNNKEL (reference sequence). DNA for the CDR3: TGTGCCAGCAGCCAAGATCGGAGCAGGGGGTTTTATGGCTACACCTTC. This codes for CASSQDRSRGFYGYTF.

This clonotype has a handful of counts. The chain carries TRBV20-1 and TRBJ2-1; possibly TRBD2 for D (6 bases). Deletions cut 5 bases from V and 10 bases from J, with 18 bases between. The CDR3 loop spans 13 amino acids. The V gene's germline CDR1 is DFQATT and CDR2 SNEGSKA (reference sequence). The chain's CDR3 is CSAPPGLLGEQFF. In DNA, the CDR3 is TGCAGTGCTCCTCCGGGACTCCTTGGCGAGCAGTTCTTC.